The text below deals with one T cell receptor beta chain. The entry originates in a study of control samples from healthy donors and cancer patients. Sequencing used immunoSEQ multiplex PCR; TCRdb keeps in-frame clones, though not all of them. The sample contains 100,000 to 150,000 clones, around 93% of which appear only once. This CDR3 is built from 14 residues. The germline V and J ends were trimmed by 0 bases and 2 bases, with 7 bases remaining between them. Germline V gene data show CDR1 as SGHNT and CDR2 as YYREEE (reference sequence). The chain couples TRBV5-4 to TRBJ2-3; D perhaps matches TRBD1 (5 bases). The sequence came from a man younger than 35 in good health. Sequencing was performed on blood. The chain's CDR3 is CASSLVRDTDTQYF. The CDR3 region has the DNA TGTGCCAGCAGCTTGGTCAGGGACACAGATACGCAGTATTTT.